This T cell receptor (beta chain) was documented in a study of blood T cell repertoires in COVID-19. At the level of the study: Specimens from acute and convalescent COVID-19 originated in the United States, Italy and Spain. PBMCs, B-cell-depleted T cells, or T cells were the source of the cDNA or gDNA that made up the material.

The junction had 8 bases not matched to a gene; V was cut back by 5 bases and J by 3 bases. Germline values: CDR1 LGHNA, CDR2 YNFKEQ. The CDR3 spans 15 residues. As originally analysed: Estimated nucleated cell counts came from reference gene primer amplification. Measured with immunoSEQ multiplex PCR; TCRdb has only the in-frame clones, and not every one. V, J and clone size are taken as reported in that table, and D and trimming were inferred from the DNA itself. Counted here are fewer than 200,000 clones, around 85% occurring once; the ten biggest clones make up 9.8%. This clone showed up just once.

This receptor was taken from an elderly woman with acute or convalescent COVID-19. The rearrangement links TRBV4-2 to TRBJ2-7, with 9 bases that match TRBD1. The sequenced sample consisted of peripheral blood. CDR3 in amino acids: CASSVGRDRVYEQYF. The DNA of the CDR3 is TGTGCCAGCAGCGTGGGCCGGGACAGGGTCTACGAGCAGTACTTC.